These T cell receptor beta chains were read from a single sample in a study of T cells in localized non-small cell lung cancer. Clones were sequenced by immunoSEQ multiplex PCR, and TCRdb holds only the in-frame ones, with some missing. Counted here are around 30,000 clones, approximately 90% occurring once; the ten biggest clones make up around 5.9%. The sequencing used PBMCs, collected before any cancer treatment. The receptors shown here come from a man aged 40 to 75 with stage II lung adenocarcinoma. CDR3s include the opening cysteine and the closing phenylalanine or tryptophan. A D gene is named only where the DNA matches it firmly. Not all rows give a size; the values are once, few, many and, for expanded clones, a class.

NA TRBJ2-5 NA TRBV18 CASSLQETQYF TGTGCCAGCTCACTCCAAGAGACCCAGTACTTC
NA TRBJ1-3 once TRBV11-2 CASQSVGQRRHSGNTIYF TGTGCCAGCCAGTCTGTTGGTCAACGACGGCACTCTGGAAACACCATATATTTT
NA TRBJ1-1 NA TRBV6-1 CASSSYNTEAFF TGTGCCAGCAGTTCCTATAACACTGAAGCTTTCTTT
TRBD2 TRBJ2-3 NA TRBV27 CASSFGLAGRDTQYF TGTGCCAGCAGCTTCGGACTAGCGGGACGAGATACGCAGTATTTT
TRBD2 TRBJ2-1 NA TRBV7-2 CASSPPRREGYNEQFF TGTGCCAGCAGCCCCCCCAGGCGGGAGGGGTACAATGAGCAGTTCTTC
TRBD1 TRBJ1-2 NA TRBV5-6 CASSPGGSGYGYTF TGTGCCAGCAGCCCAGGGGGCAGCGGCTATGGCTACACCTTC
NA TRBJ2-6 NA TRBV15 CATSRDLRFGANVLTF TGTGCCACCAGCAGAGATCTCAGATTTGGGGCCAACGTCCTGACTTTC
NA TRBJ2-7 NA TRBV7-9 CASSSSGTRRDEQYF TGTGCCAGCAGCTCCTCCGGGACCCGTAGGGACGAGCAGTACTTC
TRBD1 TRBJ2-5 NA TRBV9 CASSGPGQGQETQYF TGTGCCAGCAGCGGCCCGGGACAGGGACAAGAGACCCAGTACTTC
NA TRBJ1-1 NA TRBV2 CASKANRAGTEAFF TGTGCCAGCAAGGCTAACCGGGCCGGCACTGAAGCTTTCTTT